A single T cell receptor (beta chain) is shown here with its context. This entry is derived from a study of Ad26.COV2.S vaccination and SARS-CoV-2 variants. V was shortened by 6 bases and J by 1 base, with 14 bases between the two germline ends. Germline CDR1 reads SNHLY; CDR2 reads FYNNEI. CDR3 length: 15 residues. Regarding treatment: 19 received Ad26.COV2.S at low or high dose, single or two shots; roughly five received placebo; per-sample allocation not given. Following the first vaccine or placebo injection, samples were taken on day 63. Expressing Wuhan-strain SARS-CoV-2 spike, an Ad26 vector served as the vaccine. Repertoires were generated with immunoSEQ multiplex PCR, while TCRdb's copy carries only in-frame clones and drops some. The table lists about 460,000 clones, about 89% of them singletons, with 1.5% to 2% in the top ten.

This clonotype was obtained from a person aged 18-60 years who received the Ad26.COV2.S COVID-19 vaccine or a placebo. This material consisted of peripheral blood, taken in a trial of Ad26.COV2.S vaccine versus placebo. The chain employs TRBV2 and TRBJ2-3; D possibly corresponds to TRBD2 (6 bases). CDR3 sequence reads: CASRRASEGTDTQYF. The CDR3 DNA is TGTGCCAGCAGAAGGGCTAGCGAGGGCACAGATACGCAGTATTTT.